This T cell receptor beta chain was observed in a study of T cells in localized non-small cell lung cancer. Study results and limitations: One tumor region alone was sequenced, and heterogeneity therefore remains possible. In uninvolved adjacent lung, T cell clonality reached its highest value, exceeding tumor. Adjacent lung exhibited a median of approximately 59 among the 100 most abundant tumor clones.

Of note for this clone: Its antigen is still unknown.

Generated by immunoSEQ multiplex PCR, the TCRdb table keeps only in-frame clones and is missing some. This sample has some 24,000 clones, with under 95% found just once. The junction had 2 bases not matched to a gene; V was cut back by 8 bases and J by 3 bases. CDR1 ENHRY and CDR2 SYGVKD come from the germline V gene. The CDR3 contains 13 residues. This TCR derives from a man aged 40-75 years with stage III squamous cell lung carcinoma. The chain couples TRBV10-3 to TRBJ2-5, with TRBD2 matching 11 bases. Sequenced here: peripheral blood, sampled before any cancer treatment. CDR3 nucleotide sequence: TGTGCCATCGGTAGCGGGAGGGAAGAGACCCAGTACTTC. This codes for CAIGSGREETQYF.